Below are 8 T cell receptor beta chains sequenced from a single sample in a study of Ad26.COV2.S vaccination and SARS-CoV-2 variants. Sequencing used immunoSEQ multiplex PCR; TCRdb keeps in-frame clones, though not all of them. The table records 300,000 to 350,000 clones, approximately 90% of them present only once. The treatment here: around 19 received Ad26.COV2.S at low or high dose, single or two shots; about 5 received placebo; per-sample allocation not given. Collection of samples fell on day 63 after the first vaccine or placebo injection. The starting material was peripheral blood, obtained in a trial of Ad26.COV2.S vaccine versus placebo. Receptors originate from a person between 18 and 60 years old who received the Ad26.COV2.S COVID-19 vaccine or a placebo.

The chain carries TRBV18 and TRBJ1-4, with TRBD1 matching over 7 bases. V lost 1 base, J lost 2 bases, and 10 bases stayed unmatched. CDR3 length: 18 residues. Germline V gene data show CDR1 as KGHSH and CDR2 as LQKENI. CDR3 loop: CASSPRDSVVATNEKLFF. The CDR3 coding sequence is TGTGCCAGCTCACCACGGGACAGCGTTGTAGCTACTAATGAAAAACTGTTTTTT.

The rearrangement uses TRBV5-5 and TRBJ2-5; the match to TRBD2 covers 7 bases. The germline V gene has CDR1 SGHKS and CDR2 YYEKEE (reference sequence). Trimming took 2 bases from V and 2 from J; bases not matched to a gene: 6. The CDR3 is 15 amino acids. CDR3 sequence reads: CASSFSRTRQETQYF. The CDR3 nucleotides are TGTGCCAGCAGCTTCTCTCGGACTAGGCAAGAGACCCAGTACTTC.

This clone was detected only once. The chain carries TRBV18 and TRBJ2-1; no definite D call. The CDR3 runs 13 residues. CDR1 is KGHSH, CDR2 LQKENI, per germline. Trimming shortened V by 3 bases and J by 5 bases, and 8 bases separated the two germline ends. CDR3 loop: CASSPAINNEQFF. CDR3 bases: TGTGCCAGCTCACCGGCAATCAACAATGAGCAGTTCTTC. Full variable domain (outside the CDR3, taken from reference TRBV18 and TRBJ2-1): NAGVMQNPRHLVRRRGQEARLRCSPMKGHSHVYWYRQLPEEGLKFMVYLQKENIIDESGMPKERFSAEFPKEGPSILRIQQVVRGDSAAYFCASSPAINNEQFFGPGTRLTVL.

The chain carries TRBV18 and TRBJ1-1; TRBD1 is a possible D gene (5 bases). The CDR3 consists of 12 residues. The V end lost 6 bases, the J end lost 1 base, and 6 bases lay between the germline ends. The germline gives CDR1 KGHSH, CDR2 LQKENI. This CDR3 is CASSGGNTEAFF. For the CDR3, the DNA is TGTGCCAGCTCGGGGGGGAACACTGAAGCTTTCTTT.

About this clone itself: This sample also contains other DNA sequences that code for the same CDR3. The V call is TRBV29-1, the J call TRBJ1-2; 11 bases line up with TRBD1. The CDR3 contains 12 residues. CDR1 and CDR2 (germline): SQVTM, ANQGSEA. V dropped 4 bases and J dropped 7; count of bases not matched to a gene: 2. The CDR3 bases are TGCAGCGTTGCCGGGACAGGGGGTGGCTACACCTTC. Its protein is CSVAGTGGGYTF.

The chain carries TRBV5-4 and TRBJ1-2, with 8 nucleotides matching TRBD1. Trimming removed 2 bases from V and 8 bases from J; junction bases left unmatched: 8. CDR3 length: 14 amino acids. Per germline, CDR1 SGHNT and CDR2 YYREEE (reference sequence). The CDR3 sequence: CASSLPTGVGGYTF. The CDR3 nucleotides are TGTGCCAGCAGCTTACCGACAGGGGTTGGGGGCTACACCTTC.

This clone was seen a few times. V and J are TRBV19 and TRBJ1-3; unclear D gene. Germline V gene sequence: CDR1 LNHDA, CDR2 SQIVND (reference sequence). The CDR3 contains 15 residues. V was shortened by 3 bases and J by 0 bases, with 9 bases between the two germline ends. Here the CDR3 reads CASSIVQSSGNTIYF. CDR3 DNA: TGTGCCAGTAGTATTGTACAGAGCTCTGGAAACACCATATATTTT.

The chain couples TRBV25-1 to TRBJ1-1; possibly TRBD1 for D (5 bases). Germline values: CDR1 MGHDK, CDR2 SYGVNS. The CDR3 contains 14 residues. The V gene lost 3 bases and the J gene lost 1 base, with 9 bases spanning the gap. CDR3 sequence: CASSDLGGNTEAFF. The DNA for the CDR3 is TGTGCCAGCAGTGATCTGGGGGGGAACACTGAAGCTTTCTTT.